This TCR beta chain comes out of a study of T cells in Graves' hyperthyroidism and ophthalmopathy. RNA transcripts provided the source from which TCR beta CDR3 regions were amplified. The TCR CDR3 first-round RT-PCR relied on the HTBI primer set. TCRdb re-called the multiplex PCR reads through MiXCR, storing one row per CDR3 protein. The sample holds about 840,000 distinct CDR3 sequences, 35% to 40% seen once. This sequence originates from a man aged 18 to 35 with Graves' hyperthyroidism. Sequenced sample: blood.

The CDR3 DNA reads as TGCGCCAGCAGCCACGGAGGGAAATCGCATCAGCCCCAGCATTTT. Its protein is CASSHGGKSHQPQHF. The chain employs TRBV4-1 and TRBJ1-5, with D unclear. This CDR3 region has 15 residues. Germline V lookup: CDR1 MGHRA, CDR2 YSYEKL. V was cut by 3 bases and J by 5 bases, with 14 bases left in between.